This TCR beta chain originates from a study of prognosis after radiotherapy for stage I lung cancer. The authors amplified TCR beta CDR3 from genomic DNA using two-round multiplex PCR. Gene-specific TRBV and TRBJ primers were used in PCR round one. TCRdb re-derived calls from the multiplex PCR reads in MiXCR, one entry per CDR3 protein. Among over 50,000 distinct CDR3 sequences listed, less than 35% were seen once. This clonotype was seen at least ten times. V lost 5 bases and J lost 10; bases outside the gene matches: 11. The V gene's germline CDR1 is LNHDA and CDR2 SQIVND (reference sequence). This CDR3 has 14 residues.

The sequence was obtained from a donor older than 45 with non-small cell lung cancer. V gene TRBV19 combines with J gene TRBJ2-3; 8 positions agree with TRBD1. The material was PBMCs, obtained before or after stereotactic body radiation therapy (not recorded which). The CDR3 region is CASSPGQGGWSQYF. For the CDR3, the DNA is TGTGCCAGTAGTCCAGGACAGGGTGGCTGGTCGCAGTATTTT.